These T cell receptor beta chains were read from a single sample in a study of cytomegalovirus exposure and HLA in healthy donors. Clones were sequenced by immunoSEQ multiplex PCR, and TCRdb holds only the in-frame ones, with some missing. The sample lists 85,000 to 100,000 clones, roughly 76% occurring once. Input material: PBMCs. The source of these receptors is a human donor in good health. Each CDR3 is given with its conserved first and last residue. Fields, in order: J gene, V gene, CDR3 protein.

TRBJ1-2,TRBV19,CASSIDPGSHGNYGYTF
TRBJ2-5,TRBV2,CASSRGLGLWGETQYF
TRBJ2-4,TRBV6-5,CASSRGQGKNIQYF
TRBJ1-5,TRBV7-2,CASSPDSSNQPQHF
TRBJ2-2,TRBV6-5,CASSYSDRVNTGELFF
TRBJ1-4,TRBV2,CASSDPGDPVQSEKLFF
TRBJ2-3,TRBV25-1,CASSERQGAVDTQYF
TRBJ2-3,TRBV2,CASSDLAADTDTQYF
TRBJ1-4,TRBV4-1,CASSLRQGPGWELFF
TRBJ2-7,TRBV19,CASSRNGQGPIYEQYF
TRBJ1-4,TRBV6-1,CASSEAHSEKLFF
TRBJ2-7,TRBV7-9,CASSLSGDSTNEQYF
TRBJ1-1,TRBV5-6,CASSLDRGPNTEAFF
TRBJ1-6,TRBV25-1,CASSEFHQASPLHF
TRBJ1-2,TRBV9,CASSVEQGIGGYTF
TRBJ2-1,TRBV19,CASSIIRGHEQFF
TRBJ2-1,TRBV6-6,CASSYPASDEQFF
TRBJ2-3,TRBV19,CASSTLAGDTDTQYF
TRBJ2-1,TRBV6-6,CASRKGRDWGNEQFF
TRBJ1-4,TRBV4-3,CASSQGNRQGTEKLFF
TRBJ1-4,TRBV25-1,CASSATTGANEKLFF
TRBJ1-5,TRBV19,CASCSGDKGSNQPQHF
TRBJ2-1,TRBV11-3,CASSFSSGGEQFF
TRBJ2-5,TRBV5-1,CASSLEGSGGPETQYF
TRBJ1-3,TRBV19,CASSTGNSGNTIYF
TRBJ2-2,TRBV9,CASSVAGGLTGELFF
TRBJ1-6,TRBV19,CASRLPGQSDSPLHF